This T cell receptor beta chain came from a study of shared clonotypes between healthy human individuals (TCRdb year 2020). For the wider study: Two women and a few men aged 18 to 49 years were included in the cohort. Per donor, three plates each were used for CD4 naive and CD4 memory, two for CD8 naive, and one for CD8 memory. Blood TCR repertoires of five healthy adults were deeply sequenced to estimate repertoire size and the extent of clonotype sharing between individuals. To increase sequencing depth and limit assay-specific biases, TCR repertoire library preparation and sequencing were carried out by different laboratories using diverse techniques. Leukapheresis yielded between about 0.85 and 10 billion PBMCs per donor. Overall study results and their limits: When a handful of donors were compared, the shared fraction of clonotypes was around 5% for naive CD4, 3.5% to 4% for naive CD8, 2.3% for memory CD4, and 0.4% for memory CD8. Sampling was restricted to blood, and TCR repertoires in tissues likely differ from the TCR repertoires found in blood. The small number of donors limited the genetic and exposure-history diversity represented. Rarefaction of sorted-subset datasets indicated incomplete sequencing despite the large sequencing depth. Larger estimated clonotype richness was generally found for naive subsets than for memory subsets. Pairwise subsampling indicated that sequencing depth was expected to affect the degree of clonotype sharing among donors. Compared with non-shared clonotypes, the clonotypes found in all four sorted-subset donors had higher generation probabilities.

The donors were healthy, HIV-negative adults who had no recently reported acute infections or vaccinations. Every donor was a Caucasian adult residing in Nashville, Tennessee, USA. CD4+ T cells were enriched through magnetic negative selection, after which naive cells were positively selected on CD45RA and the remaining negative fraction served as the memory subset. After blood collection by leukapheresis, PBMCs were isolated using Ficoll-Histopaque density gradient centrifugation and then cryopreserved in the vapor phase of liquid nitrogen. Analytical flow cytometry was used to check the purity and quantity of every magnetically sorted T cell population. From each sorted fraction, genomic DNA was isolated and quantified by UV absorbance on a Nanodrop 2000c. This clone was detected a few times. The antigen it recognizes is unknown. There are no base qualities to consult, and no much larger clone falls within one base.

Using the deep immunoSEQ assay, multiplex PCR amplified TCR CDR3 regions from genomic DNA. Extracted genomic DNA from each cell subset was distributed evenly across all wells of several immunoSEQ 96-well plates, and each plate was treated as a replicate. For sorted subsets, roughly 200 ng of genomic DNA, equivalent to 25,000 to 35,000 T cell genomes, went into each replicate PCR. Purified libraries were quantified with a Qubit 3.0 fluorometer, sized on a Bioanalyzer 2100, and re-quantified with the KAPA Library Quantification kit. Each immunoSEQ 96-well plate was sequenced on its own single-read 150-cycle Illumina NextSeq 550 flow cell. As for the authors' bioinformatics: Because the immunoSEQ output included only junctional sequences and no quality scores, the filtering could not be the same as the filtering used for full-length reads. Sequences were annotated with PyIR, a Python wrapper for IgBLAST v1.9, using IMGT germline references to assign V/J genes and CDR3. Reads with weak V/J assignments (E-value above 1e-6), missing CDR3, stop codons, out-of-frame junctions, or ambiguous translated residues were removed. A V3J clonotype was defined by an identical inferred V gene, J gene, and CDR3 amino acid sequence. Percentage overlap between repertoires was calculated by dividing the number of shared unique clonotypes by the size of the smaller repertoire. Richness of each repertoire was evaluated using RTK rarefaction, the Chao1 estimator, and Recon v2.1 estimates of unobserved clonotypes. For all TCRbeta clonotypes obtained by the gDNA method from a handful of donors, generation probabilities were computed with OLGA. TCRdb holds this immuneACCESS table with in-frame rearrangements only. Some clones are missing; in checked studies, unresolved V genes explain under half, and the rest has no known cause. V, J and clone size derive from that table, while D and trimming were established from the DNA sequence. The sample includes roughly 760,000 clones, with less than 85% observed a single time. The ten largest clones represent over 1.5% of the sample.

This sequence was found in a woman aged 30 to 39 in good health. Sequenced material: memory CD4+ T cells sorted from blood. What this sample's cell subset or site label stands for: CD45RA-negative fraction.

The sequenced DNA is TGTGCCAGCAGCGTACAAGCGGACCCTAAAAACATTCAGTACTTC. It codes for CASSVQADPKNIQYF. The chain joins TRBV9 to TRBJ2-4; the D gene is perhaps TRBD2, on 5 matching bases. Its CDR3 holds 15 amino acids, cysteine through phenylalanine. Only the CDR3 part of the read is kept: 45 bases, read in frame from the first base. Reading the germline V gene gives CDR1 SGDLS and CDR2 YYNGEE. V is pared back by 1 base and J by 4 bases, with 12 bases lying between the germline termini. With the portions outside the CDR3 filled from the reference TRBV9 and TRBJ2-4 genes, the complete variable region becomes DSGVTQTPKHLITATGQRVTLRCSPRSGDLSVYWYQQSLDQGLQFLIQYYNGEERAKGNILERFSAQQFPDLHSELNLSSLELGDSALYFCASSVQADPKNIQYFGAGTRLSVL.